Listed here are 15 T cell receptor beta chains from one sample, sequenced in a study of CD8 T cells in Susac syndrome. Reverse transcription used roughly 0.45 to 1 ug RNA and random hexamers. TCRdb analysed the immunoSEQ multiplex PCR reads with MiXCR anew, one entry per CDR3 protein. In the table there are tens of thousands of distinct CDR3 sequences, over 75% of which are singletons. Sequencing was carried out using CD8+ T cells from PBMCs. The origin of the receptors is a human donor with multiple sclerosis.

The J gene is TRBJ2-1, the V gene TRBV12-3 or TRBV12-4; D is possibly TRBD2 (5 bases). CDR3 length equals 17 residues. V gave up 5 bases and J gave up 0 bases, with 17 bases separating them. The CDR3 spells CASSRGPTRSSYNEQFF. The CDR3 DNA is TGTGCCAGCAGTAGAGGACCAACTAGAAGCTCCTACAATGAGCAGTTCTTC.

The rearrangement joins TRBV27 to TRBJ1-4, with TRBD1 identical over 7 bases. This CDR3 has 14 residues. V lost 5 bases and J lost 10; bases outside the gene matches: 10. Germline loops: CDR1 MNHEY, CDR2 SMNVEV (reference sequence). The CDR3 region has the DNA TGTGCCAGCAGTCCCGGGACAGAATTTGGAAAACTGTTTTTT. Amino acids: CASSPGTEFGKLFF.

The chain uses TRBV19 and TRBJ2-2; 12 bases map to TRBD2. This CDR3 contains 16 residues. Germline values: CDR1 LNHDA, CDR2 SQIVND (reference sequence). Trimming at V came to 7 bases and at J to 6 bases, leaving 9 bases not matched to a gene. CDR3 in DNA: TGTGCCAGTACCCCTTCTAGCGGGAGGGGATCCGGGGAGCTGTTTTTT. Encoded protein: CASTPSSGRGSGELFF.

This clonotype was picked up one time. This chain uses TRBV28 with TRBJ1-1; 9 bases are a match to TRBD1. The CDR3 spans 14 residues. The V gene's germline CDR1 is MDHEN and CDR2 SYDVKM. The ends lost 4 bases at V and 5 bases at J; junction bases unmatched: 5. The CDR3 reads CASSWDRAGTEAFF. The CDR3 DNA reads as TGTGCCAGCAGTTGGGACAGGGCAGGGACTGAAGCTTTCTTT.

The chain's CDR3 is CASSPGPRTSHEQFF. CDR3 nucleotide sequence: TGTGCCAGCAGCCCCGGCCCGAGGACTAGCCATGAGCAGTTCTTC. This chain links TRBV14 with TRBJ2-1; 8 positions agree with TRBD2. The junction had 10 bases not matched to a gene; V was cut back by 4 bases and J by 8 bases. Germline V CDR1 and CDR2: SGHDN, FVKESK. The CDR3 length is 15 residues.

Written as DNA, the CDR3 is TGTGCCAGTACCATGGGGGGAGATACGCAGTATTTT. This translates into CASTMGGDTQYF. The gene calls are TRBV19 and TRBJ2-3; maybe TRBD2 (6 bases). The germline V gene has CDR1 LNHDA and CDR2 SQIVND (reference sequence). Trimming left V 7 bases short and J 5 bases short, with 10 bases between. CDR3 size: 12 residues.

V gene TRBV12-3 or TRBV12-4 combines with J gene TRBJ2-1, with TRBD2 matching over 11 bases. The CDR3 extends over 15 amino acids. V lost 5 bases and J lost 10; bases outside the gene matches: 10. CDR3: CASSATSGVTGEQFF. The CDR3 DNA reads as TGTGCCAGCAGTGCGACTAGCGGGGTGACAGGGGAGCAGTTCTTC.

The chain recombines TRBV6-2 or TRBV6-3 with TRBJ1-5; D ambiguous. This CDR3 comprises 13 residues. The germline V gene encodes CDR1 MNHEY and CDR2 SVGEGT. V gave up 6 bases and J gave up 6 bases, with 12 bases separating them. The chain's CDR3 is CASRYRSGQPQHF. CDR3 DNA: TGTGCCAGCAGATACCGGTCGGGTCAGCCCCAGCATTTT.

This chain connects TRBV15 to TRBJ1-4; a weak D match, TRBD1 (5 bases). CDR3 size: 14 residues. V gave up 0 bases and J gave up 7 bases, with 9 bases separating them. Looked up from germline, CDR1 is LNHNV and CDR2 is YYDKDF (reference sequence). The CDR3 DNA reads TGTGCCACCAGCAGAGATCGGGGGTCTGAAAAACTGTTTTTT. Translated, it gives CATSRDRGSEKLFF.

The rearrangement links TRBV12-3 or TRBV12-4 to TRBJ2-3, with 14 bases fitting TRBD2. J lost 6 bases, V lost 4 bases, and 6 bases had no gene match. The CDR3 length is 16 residues. CDR3 coding DNA: TGTGCCAGCAGTTCAGGTGGGACTAGCGGGAGTGATACGCAGTATTTT. Its protein product is CASSSGGTSGSDTQYF.

This clonotype was detected a few times. J is TRBJ1-2 and V is TRBV11-2; D is unclear. The CDR3 has 13 residues. Germline values: CDR1 SGHAT, CDR2 FQNNGV. V gave up 1 base and J gave up 4 bases, with 7 bases separating them. In DNA, the CDR3 is TGTGCCAGCAGCTTAGGGCAGATCTATGGCTACACCTTC. This encodes CASSLGQIYGYTF.

The chain combines TRBV3-1 with TRBJ1-2, with D perhaps TRBD1 (6 bases). Germline-derived CDR1 and CDR2 are LGHDT and YNNKEL (reference sequence). The CDR3 has 14 amino acids. Trimming shortened V by 5 bases and J by 4 bases, and 14 bases separated the two germline ends. The CDR3 protein is CASSTRTVSYGYTF. The CDR3 DNA follows: TGTGCCAGCAGCACGCGGACAGTGAGCTATGGCTACACCTTC.

This rearrangement joins TRBV9 to TRBJ2-1; 10 nucleotides match TRBD2. With V trimmed by 3 bases and J by 10 bases, 13 bases remained unmatched. Per germline, CDR1 SGDLS and CDR2 YYNGEE. This CDR3 is built from 16 residues. The CDR3 DNA reads as TGTGCCAGCAGCGCACCCCAAAGCGGGGGGGCCTGGGAGCAGTTCTTC. It is translated as CASSAPQSGGAWEQFF. Looking up the rest from reference TRBV9 and TRBJ2-1 gives the full variable domain: DSGVTQTPKHLITATGQRVTLRCSPRSGDLSVYWYQQSLDQGLQFLIQYYNGEERAKGNILERFSAQQFPDLHSELNLSSLELGDSALYFCASSAPQSGGAWEQFFGPGTRLTVL.

V is TRBV20-1 and J is TRBJ1-1, with unresolved D. Germline CDR1 reads DFQATT; CDR2 reads SNEGSKA (reference sequence). The V gene lost 3 bases and the J gene lost 0 bases, with 11 bases spanning the gap. CDR3 length: 14 amino acids. For the CDR3, the DNA is TGCAGTGCTAGGTTCCAGGTCCTGAACACTGAAGCTTTCTTT. Translation: CSARFQVLNTEAFF.

The rearrangement links TRBV13 to TRBJ1-4, with 7 positions matching TRBD1. Germline lookup yields CDR1 PRHDT and CDR2 FYEKMQ (reference sequence). This CDR3 contains 18 residues. Trimming removed 3 bases from V and 4 bases from J; junction bases left unmatched: 14. For the CDR3, the DNA is TGTGCCAGCAGCTTGGCCCCCCGCCTGAGACAGGGTAATGAAAAACTGTTTTTT. Its translation is CASSLAPRLRQGNEKLFF.